This T cell receptor (beta chain) was identified in a study of cytomegalovirus exposure and HLA in healthy donors. V was trimmed by 3 bases and J by 5 bases, leaving 11 bases between them. The CDR3 runs to 13 residues. CDR1 SGHDT and CDR2 YYEEEE come from the germline V gene. This PCR relied on a set of 60 Vbeta primers and 13 Jbeta primers. Sequencing was performed with immunoSEQ multiplex PCR; in TCRdb, only in-frame clones are kept and a portion is missing. The sample consists of about 140,000 clones, roughly 79% of them appearing once. Source material: PBMCs. The chain carries TRBV5-6 and TRBJ2-5, with TRBD2 as a possible D gene (5 bases). The receptor was derived from a man younger than 45 in good health and CMV-seropositive. As DNA, the CDR3 is TGTGCCAGCAGCTACCGATCGGGGGAGACCCAGTACTTC. Protein: CASSYRSGETQYF.